This TCR beta chain appears in the sequencing data of a study of T cell responses to AZD1222 COVID-19 vaccine. Notes on the study in general: Spike-specific TCR breadth rose after two AZD1222 doses, and depth rose as well.

This clone was seen a single time. Its antigen is as yet unknown. The junction differs from germline at one of its ends, possibly a read error. The CDR3 has 15 amino acids. CDR1 is LNHNV and CDR2 is YYDKDF in the germline V gene (reference sequence). Clones were sequenced by immunoSEQ multiplex PCR, and TCRdb holds only the in-frame ones, with some missing. This sample has about 130,000 clones, with 80% to 90% found just once. The sequences come from peripheral blood, collected 28 days after the second AZD1222 dose. This TCR was sampled from an adult who received the AZD1222 COVID-19 vaccine. This chain connects TRBV15 to TRBJ2-7, with TRBD2 matching 9 bases. Here the CDR3 DNA reads TGTGCCACCAGAAGAGATTATGCGGGGGGGGACGAGCAGTACTTC. This translates into CATRRDYAGGDEQYF. The full variable domain, completed using reference TRBV15 and TRBJ2-7, is DAMVIQNPRYQVTQFGKPVTLSCSQTLNHNVMYWYQQKSSQAPKLLFHYYDKDFNNEADTPDNFQSRRPNTSFCFLDIRSPGLGDTAMYLCATRRDYAGGDEQYFGPGTRLTVT.